This T cell receptor (beta chain) was documented in a study of blood T cell repertoires in COVID-19. CDR3 length equals 13 residues. The V end was cut by 6 bases, the J end by 11 bases, with 17 bases between. Germline assignment: CDR1 LNHDA and CDR2 SQIVND (reference sequence). The method was immunoSEQ multiplex PCR; TCRdb's version includes in-frame clones alone and lacks a portion of them. The data hold about 96,000 clones, with about 90% observed a single time. The specimen was peripheral blood. The chain joins TRBV19 to TRBJ2-4; D ambiguous. The clonotype was recovered from a human donor with COVID-19, enrolled during active disease. The donor label of this sample is uncertain. In DNA, the CDR3 is TGTGCCAGTAGCACAGAAAATCCGACCGTTCAGTACTTC. It translates to CASSTENPTVQYF.